A selection of T cell receptor beta chains follows, all from one sample in a study of early T cells in non-severe SARS-CoV-2 infection. One entry per CDR3 protein results from TCRdb running MiXCR on the 5' RACE reads. The sample holds around 100,000 distinct CDR3 sequences, around 14% seen once. The sample was whole blood. The receptor set was obtained from an adult who was a healthcare worker with PCR-confirmed SARS-CoV-2 infection or an uninfected control (not recorded which). The CDR3 runs from the conserved cysteine through the conserved F or W. Fields, in order: J gene, V gene, D gene, clone size, CDR3 DNA, CDR3 protein. A D gene is named only where the DNA matches it firmly. A row's size may be missing; if present it is once, few, many or a size class.

TRBJ2-7,TRBV19,TRBD2,NA,TGTGCCAGTAGTATAAACGCGGGAGCTTCACACGAGCAGTACTTC,CASSINAGASHEQYF
TRBJ2-3,TRBV5-1,NA,few,TGCGCCAGCAGCTCAGGCACAGATACGCAGTATTTT,CASSSGTDTQYF
TRBJ2-7,TRBV30,NA,few,TGTGCCTGGACCGGCCCCGGGGGTGCTTACGAGCAGTACTTC,CAWTGPGGAYEQYF
TRBJ2-1,TRBV3-1,NA,NA,TGTGCCAGCGAAGGGGGGAGCTACAATGAGCAGTTCTTC,CASEGGSYNEQFF
TRBJ1-4,TRBV4-1,NA,NA,TGCGCCAGCAGCCAAGAAAGGGCAGGGAGGGTTGGAAAACTGTTTTTT,CASSQERAGRVGKLFF
TRBJ2-7,TRBV3-1,NA,few,TGTGCCAGCAGCCAAGGATTAGGCCCCTACTACGAGCAGTACTTC,CASSQGLGPYYEQYF
TRBJ1-1,TRBV7-9,NA,many,TGTGCCAGCAGTAACGACAGTGAAGCTTTCTTT,CASSNDSEAFF
TRBJ2-1,TRBV6-2/TRBV6-3,TRBD2,many,TGTGCCAGCAGTTCCCCAGGACTAGCGGGAGGAAGTCCTAATGAGCAGTTCTTC,CASSSPGLAGGSPNEQFF
TRBJ1-1,TRBV12-2,NA,NA,TGTGCAAGTCGCCAGGGATTAAAGAACACTGAAGCTTTCTTT,CASRQGLKNTEAFF
TRBJ2-1,TRBV28,NA,many,TGTGCCAGCAGTTTCCCTTTTGGTGAGCAGTTCTTC,CASSFPFGEQFF
TRBJ1-1,TRBV7-8,TRBD1,few,TGTGCCAGCAGCTCCTTACTAATGACAGGGGACACTGAAGCTTTCTTT,CASSSLLMTGDTEAFF
TRBJ2-1,TRBV5-8,TRBD2,few,TGTGCCAGCAGCTTGAACGGGAGGGACAATGAGCAGTTCTTC,CASSLNGRDNEQFF
TRBJ2-7,TRBV6-2/TRBV6-3,NA,few,TGTGCCAGCGGGGCTAACGAGCAGTACTTC,CASGANEQYF
TRBJ2-7,TRBV16,TRBD2,few,TGTGCCAGCAGCCAACAGGGAGGGAAAGAGGAGCAGTACTTC,CASSQQGGKEEQYF
TRBJ2-7,TRBV20-1,NA,NA,TGCAGTGCTTTACGGCCCTCAGGTAGCTCAAAAAGAAGCGTCTCCTACGAGCAGTACTTC,CSALRPSGSSKRSVSYEQYF
TRBJ2-7,TRBV2,NA,NA,TGTGCCAGCAATCCAGGCTCCTACGAGCAGTACTTC,CASNPGSYEQYF
TRBJ2-3,TRBV5-6,NA,many,TGTGCCAGCAGCTTGGGGAGTGCAGATACGCAGTATTTT,CASSLGSADTQYF
TRBJ2-5,TRBV20-1,NA,NA,TGCAGTGAAAGACTAGCAGGGGGTCAAGAGACCCAGTACTTC,CSERLAGGQETQYF
TRBJ2-5,TRBV7-2,TRBD2,NA,TGTGCCAGCAGCTCCGGGCTAGCGGGAGCGGGGACCCAGTACTTC,CASSSGLAGAGTQYF
TRBJ1-1,TRBV29-1,NA,NA,TGCAGCGTTGAGGAGGGACGACAGAACACTGAAGCTTTCTTT,CSVEEGRQNTEAFF
TRBJ2-4,TRBV4-1,NA,NA,TGCGCCAGCAGTCCAAGATCCCAGCCTTTAGCCAAAAACATTCAGTACTTC,CASSPRSQPLAKNIQYF
TRBJ2-1,TRBV6-2/TRBV6-3,TRBD1,many,TGTGCCAGCAGTTGGGACAGCTCCTACAATGAGCAGTTCTTC,CASSWDSSYNEQFF
TRBJ1-1,TRBV6-6,NA,NA,TGTGCCAGCAGTTACCAGCCTGAAGCTTTCTTT,CASSYQPEAFF
TRBJ2-3,TRBV6-4,NA,medium-sized,TGTGCCAGCAGTAGCGGGAGCACAGATACGCAGTATTTT,CASSSGSTDTQYF
TRBJ2-7,TRBV30,TRBD2,many,TGTGCCTGGAGTGACGGACTAGCGGGGGAATACGAGCAGTACTTC,CAWSDGLAGEYEQYF
TRBJ2-1,TRBV6-5,TRBD2,NA,TGTGCCAGCAGTACGTGGACTAGCGGGACCCACAATGAGCAGTTCTTC,CASSTWTSGTHNEQFF
TRBJ2-3,TRBV28,TRBD1,many,TGTGCCAGCAGTTCAGGGGGCCACAGCACAGATACGCAGTATTTT,CASSSGGHSTDTQYF
TRBJ2-7,TRBV7-2,NA,NA,TGTGCCAGCAGCCCCAATCTTGGGGGGCGCGGCTACGAGCAGTACTTC,CASSPNLGGRGYEQYF
TRBJ1-2,TRBV28,TRBD1,many,TGTGCCAGCAGTCTCCCTGGGGACAGTGGGGGCTACACCTTC,CASSLPGDSGGYTF
TRBJ2-7,TRBV20-1,TRBD1,few,TGCAGTGCTAGTAGGATCGGACAGGTCTACGAGCAGTACTTC,CSASRIGQVYEQYF
TRBJ1-1,TRBV20-1,NA,few,TGCAGTGCTAAAAGACAGGTCGTCACTGAAGCTTTCTTT,CSAKRQVVTEAFF
TRBJ2-7,TRBV7-6,NA,few,TGTGCCACGGGGACACAGAGCTCCTACGAGCAGTACTTC,CATGTQSSYEQYF
TRBJ2-2,TRBV28,NA,few,TGTGCCAGCAGTTCTCTCCGGGGAGGAACCGGGGAGCTGTTTTTT,CASSSLRGGTGELFF
TRBJ2-3,TRBV29-1,TRBD2,NA,TGCAGCGCCTTACTAGCGGGTGCAGATACGCAGTATTTT,CSALLAGADTQYF
TRBJ1-1,TRBV6-2/TRBV6-3,NA,few,TGTGCCAGCGGGGGGGACACCACTGAAGCTTTCTTT,CASGGDTTEAFF
TRBJ1-6,TRBV4-1,TRBD1,few,TGCGCCAGCAGCCAGGGAGGGGGCGGTTCACCCCTCCACTTT,CASSQGGGGSPLHF
TRBJ2-1,TRBV28,NA,many,TGTGCCAGCAGTTTGTCCGGGAGTCGATACAATGAGCAGTTCTTC,CASSLSGSRYNEQFF
TRBJ2-1,TRBV7-9,NA,many,TGTGCCAGCAGCTTACCCCCCCCTGCCAATGAGCAGTTCTTC,CASSLPPPANEQFF